The 6 T cell receptor beta chains listed next were all sequenced from one sample in a study of blood T cell repertoires in COVID-19. Here immunoSEQ multiplex PCR was the method, and the copy in TCRdb shows in-frame clones only, minus some. The data contain approximately 330,000 clones, around 90% of them singletons. Sequences were obtained from peripheral blood. Receptors were obtained from a woman aged 40 to 55 with COVID-19, enrolled during active disease.

The V call is TRBV6-1, the J call TRBJ1-1, with D maybe TRBD1 (6 bases). The V end lost 2 bases, the J end lost 1 base, and 8 bases lay between the germline ends. The CDR3 is 14 amino acids. Germline CDR1 and CDR2: MNHNS and SASEGT. The CDR3, as DNA: TGTGCCAGCAGTGAACAGGGGAGGAACACTGAAGCTTTCTTT. This sequence encodes CASSEQGRNTEAFF.

The table lists this clone with a few counts. The V and J genes are TRBV5-4 and TRBJ2-3; the D is unclear. CDR3 length: 13 amino acids. Germline lookup yields CDR1 SGHNT and CDR2 YYREEE (reference sequence). V was pared by 0 bases and J by 4 bases, with 6 bases between. The CDR3 here is CASSLVPSDTQYF. The CDR3 DNA reads as TGTGCCAGCAGCTTGGTTCCGTCAGATACGCAGTATTTT.

The rearrangement links TRBV5-1 to TRBJ1-1, with 8 bases lining up with TRBD1. Germline CDR1 reads SGHRS; CDR2 reads YFSETQ. This CDR3 has 13 amino acids. V lost 7 bases, J lost 2 bases, and 4 bases stayed unmatched. Here the CDR3 reads CASSGQGNTEAFF. CDR3 in DNA: TGCGCCAGCTCCGGACAGGGCAACACTGAAGCTTTCTTT.

This chain connects TRBV12-5 to TRBJ2-7; D is unclear. This CDR3 contains 15 residues. CDR1 is LGHNT, CDR2 FRNRAP, per germline. V gave up 2 bases and J gave up 4 bases, with 15 bases separating them. The CDR3, as DNA: TGTGCTAGTGGTTTGTACCTATCCACCGGGTACGAGCAGTACTTC. Amino acid sequence: CASGLYLSTGYEQYF.

A word on this clone: The same CDR3 arises from other DNA sequences in this sample as well. The gene calls are TRBV19 and TRBJ2-5; maybe TRBD1 (6 bases). Germline V gene sequence: CDR1 LNHDA, CDR2 SQIVND (reference sequence). This CDR3 contains 12 residues. V lost 6 bases to trimming and J lost 2 bases, with 7 bases between them. The CDR3 loop is CASSRGQETQYF. The CDR3, as DNA: TGTGCCAGTAGCAGGGGTCAAGAGACCCAGTACTTC.

The chain uses TRBV19 and TRBJ1-5; 9 bases match TRBD1. Germline V lookup: CDR1 LNHDA, CDR2 SQIVND (reference sequence). The CDR3 has 15 amino acids. Trimming took 4 bases from V and 5 from J; bases not matched to a gene: 6. CDR3 amino acids: CASSKGTGWDQPQHF. CDR3 nucleotide sequence: TGTGCCAGTAGTAAGGGGACAGGGTGGGATCAGCCCCAGCATTTT. Complete variable domain (other parts from reference TRBV19 and TRBJ1-5): DGGITQSPKYLFRKEGQNVTLSCEQNLNHDAMYWYRQDPGQGLRLIYYSQIVNDFQKGDIAEGYSVSREKKESFPLTVTSAQKNPTAFYLCASSKGTGWDQPQHFGDGTRLSIL.